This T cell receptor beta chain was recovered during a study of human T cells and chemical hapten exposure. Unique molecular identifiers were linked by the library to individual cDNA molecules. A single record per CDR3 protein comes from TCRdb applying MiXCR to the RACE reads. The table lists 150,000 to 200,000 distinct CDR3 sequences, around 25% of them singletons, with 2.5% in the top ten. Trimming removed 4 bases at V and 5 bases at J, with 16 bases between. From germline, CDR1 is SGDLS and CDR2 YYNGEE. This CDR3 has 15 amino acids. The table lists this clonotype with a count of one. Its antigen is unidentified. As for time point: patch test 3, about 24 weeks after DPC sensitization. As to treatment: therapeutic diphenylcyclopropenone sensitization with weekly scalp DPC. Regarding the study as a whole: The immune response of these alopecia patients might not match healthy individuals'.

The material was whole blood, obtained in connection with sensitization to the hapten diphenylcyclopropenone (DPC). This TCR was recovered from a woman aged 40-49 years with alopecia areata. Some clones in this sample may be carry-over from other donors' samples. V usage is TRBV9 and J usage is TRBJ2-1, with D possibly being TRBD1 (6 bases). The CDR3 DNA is TGTGCCAGCAGCTCAAGCAACCAGGGGCACAATGAGCAGTTCTTC. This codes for CASSSSNQGHNEQFF.